This entry lists 21 T cell receptor beta chains sequenced from one sample in a study of blood T cell repertoires in COVID-19. Assay: immunoSEQ multiplex PCR; the TCRdb copy retains only in-frame clones and omits some. This sample carries about 270,000 clones, roughly 86% of them seen once, and the ten largest clones take approximately 10%. Sequencing was performed on peripheral blood. The receptors were sampled from a man in his forties or fifties with active or convalescent COVID-19.

The sample holds one count of this clone. The chain couples TRBV7-9 to TRBJ1-1, with D possibly being TRBD1 (6 bases). The CDR3 is 13 amino acids. Between the trimmed V and J ends, which lost 6 bases and 3 bases, there was a span of 11 bases. CDR1 is SEHNR and CDR2 is FQNEAQ in the germline V gene (reference sequence). The CDR3 region is CASSQQGDTEAFF. CDR3 bases: TGTGCCAGCAGTCAACAGGGCGACACTGAAGCTTTCTTT.

V is TRBV2 and J is TRBJ2-2; perhaps TRBD2 as D (6 bases). The CDR3 totals 14 residues. V was cut by 4 bases and J by 4 bases, with 10 bases left in between. From germline, CDR1 is SNHLY and CDR2 FYNNEI. CDR3 sequence reads: CASSVAEGTGELFF. The CDR3 DNA reads as TGTGCCAGCAGTGTAGCGGAGGGCACCGGGGAGCTGTTTTTT.

The V gene is TRBV5-5, the J gene TRBJ2-3; D might be TRBD1 (6 bases). The germline V gene has CDR1 SGHKS and CDR2 YYEKEE (reference sequence). This CDR3 comprises 14 residues. The germline V and J ends were trimmed by 4 bases and 2 bases, with 11 bases remaining between them. CDR3 bases: TGTGCCAGCAGCGAGGGACATCCCACAGATACGCAGTATTTT. It codes for CASSEGHPTDTQYF.

The chain uses TRBV5-6 and TRBJ1-4; D remains unclear. Per germline, CDR1 SGHDT and CDR2 YYEEEE. Between the trimmed V and J ends, which lost 4 bases and 16 bases, there was a span of 14 bases. This CDR3 is 11 amino acids long. The CDR3 DNA is TGTGCCAGCAGCCAAGGACTTCTACAGTTTTTT. It yields the protein CASSQGLLQFF.

The V and J genes are TRBV4-2 and TRBJ2-7; 13 bases fit TRBD2. Looked up from germline, CDR1 is LGHNA and CDR2 is YNFKEQ. The CDR3 sequence is 18 residues long. Trimming at V came to 0 bases and at J to 4 bases, leaving 9 bases not matched to a gene. As DNA, the CDR3 is TGTGCCAGCAGCCAAGACCTCACCGGACTAGCGGGAGTTTACGAGCAGTACTTC. As protein: CASSQDLTGLAGVYEQYF.

The chain is built from TRBV5-1 and TRBJ2-2, with TRBD2 matching 11 bases. The germline CDR1 and CDR2 sequences are SGHRS and YFSETQ. The CDR3 has 17 residues. With 5 bases clipped from V and 5 bases from J, the junction kept 11 bases outside the gene matches. CDR3 amino acids: CASSPTSGGARTGELFF. The CDR3 bases are TGCGCCAGCAGTCCCACTAGCGGGGGTGCGAGAACCGGGGAGCTGTTTTTT. The entire variable domain, with the rest obtained from reference TRBV5-1 and TRBJ2-2, is as follows: KAGVTQTPRYLIKTRGQQVTLSCSPISGHRSVSWYQQTPGQGLQFLFEYFSETQRNKGNFPGRFSGRQFSNSRSEMNVSTLELGDSALYLCASSPTSGGARTGELFFGEGSRLTVL.

V gene TRBV12-2 combines with J gene TRBJ2-2; the table's TRBD2 call for D was not verified on the DNA. TRBV12-2 counts as a pseudogene. The CDR3 contains 19 residues. CDR3 sequence reads: CASRLVCSGGPENTGELFF. The CDR3 nucleotides are TGTGCAAGTCGCTTAGTTTGTTCGGGGGGGCCGGAGAACACCGGGGAGCTGTTTTTT.

The V and J genes are TRBV5-4 and TRBJ1-1, with D possibly being TRBD1 (6 bases). Trimming removed 5 bases at V and 0 bases at J, with 8 bases between. The CDR3 has 13 residues. Germline V gene lookup returns CDR1 SGHNT and CDR2 YYREEE (reference sequence). The CDR3 region is CASRGGLNTEAFF. In nucleotides, the CDR3 is TGTGCCAGCAGAGGGGGACTGAACACTGAAGCTTTCTTT.

This chain joins TRBV5-8 and TRBJ1-2; D is unresolved. V was shortened by 4 bases and J by 2 bases, with 9 bases between the two germline ends. The CDR3 spans 13 residues. Germline lookup yields CDR1 SGHTS and CDR2 YDEGEE. The CDR3, as DNA: TGTGCCAGCAGCCCAGACTTCAACTATGGCTACACCTTC. Translating it yields CASSPDFNYGYTF.

The chain uses TRBV24-1 and TRBJ1-5; D is undetermined. Trimming stripped 5 bases from V and 0 bases from J, with 7 bases between. The CDR3 has 14 amino acids. Germline loops: CDR1 KGHDR, CDR2 SFDVKD. The CDR3 region has the DNA TGTGCCACCAGTGCAACAGATAGCAATCAGCCCCAGCATTTT. Its protein is CATSATDSNQPQHF.

V is TRBV7-2 and J is TRBJ2-7; 8 nucleotides align to TRBD2. Germline V CDR1 and CDR2: SGHTA, FQGNSA. The length of the CDR3 is 15 residues. V shed 2 bases, J shed 6 bases, and the junction held 9 bases outside the gene matches. The CDR3 DNA reads as TGTGCCAGCAGCTTAATTAGCGGGGACCTATCCGAGCAGTACTTC. Amino acid sequence: CASSLISGDLSEQYF.

The chain joins TRBV6-5 to TRBJ2-7, with 7 bases that match TRBD1. CDR3 length: 15 residues. J lost 0 bases, V lost 6 bases, and 8 bases had no gene match. The germline CDR1 and CDR2 sequences are MNHEY and SVGAGI. The CDR3 region has the DNA TGTGCCAGCAGACTAAGACAGGGCTTCTCCTACGAGCAGTACTTC. Its translation: CASRLRQGFSYEQYF.

The chain joins TRBV13 to TRBJ1-2; TRBD1 might be the D (5 bases). The CDR3 spans 13 residues. V was pared by 3 bases and J by 3 bases, with 8 bases between. Germline CDR1 is PRHDT and CDR2 is FYEKMQ (reference sequence). CDR3 coding DNA: TGTGCCAGCAGCTTTGACAGAGACTATGGCTACACCTTC. As protein: CASSFDRDYGYTF.

The chain joins TRBV3-1 (or the pseudogene TRBV3-2) to TRBJ2-6; D is unclear. Per the germline V gene, CDR1 is LGHDT and CDR2 is YNNKEL (reference sequence). The CDR3 sequence is 17 residues long. The ends were cut back, 6 bases at V and 0 bases at J, with 15 bases in the middle. The DNA for the CDR3 is TGTGCCAGCAGTTACGACACGTGGTCCTCTGGGGCCAACGTCCTGACTTTC. Translated: CASSYDTWSSGANVLTF.

This chain connects TRBV15 to TRBJ1-3; no reliable D call. The CDR3 runs 13 residues. The germline V gene encodes CDR1 LNHNV and CDR2 YYDKDF (reference sequence). Trimming removed 8 bases from V and 2 bases from J, with 10 bases in between. The CDR3 DNA reads TGTGCCACCTCCGCGAGGGCTGGAAACACCATATATTTT. It yields the protein CATSARAGNTIYF.

The gene calls are TRBV25-1 and TRBJ1-5; D perhaps matches TRBD1 (6 bases). CDR1 MGHDK and CDR2 SYGVNS come from the germline V gene. This CDR3 is 14 amino acids long. Deletions cut 6 bases from V and 4 bases from J, with 13 bases between. The CDR3 coding sequence is TGTGCCAGCAGCACCGGACAGATTAATCAGCCCCAGCATTTT. It specifies CASSTGQINQPQHF.

The chain employs TRBV5-5 and TRBJ2-1; D is perhaps TRBD1 (8 bases). Trimming took 5 bases from V and 4 from J, leaving 19 bases between them. Germline V gene data show CDR1 as SGHKS and CDR2 as YYEKEE (reference sequence). The CDR3 sequence is 16 residues long. CDR3 amino acids: CASSYRTGGLYNEQFF. DNA of the CDR3: TGTGCCAGCAGTTATCGAACAGGGGGACTATACAATGAGCAGTTCTTC. The full variable domain, rest sourced from reference TRBV5-5 and TRBJ2-1, is DAGVTQSPTHLIKTRGQQVTLRCSPISGHKSVSWYQQVLGQGPQFIFQYYEKEERGRGNFPDRFSARQFPNYSSELNVNALLLGDSALYLCASSYRTGGLYNEQFFGPGTRLTVL.

The V and J genes are TRBV6-6 and TRBJ1-5; the D is unclear. Trimming cost V 0 bases and J 3 bases, with 9 bases left between them. This CDR3 contains 15 residues. CDR1 MNHNY and CDR2 SVGAGI come from the germline V gene (reference sequence). This chain's CDR3 is CASSYSQASNQPQHF. DNA of the CDR3: TGTGCCAGCAGTTACTCCCAGGCTTCCAATCAGCCCCAGCATTTT.

The chain uses TRBV30 and TRBJ2-7; possible D gene TRBD1, 7 bases. V shed 8 bases and J shed 7 bases, with 18 bases lying between them. The CDR3 sequence is 12 residues long. Germline CDR1 reads GTSNPN; CDR2 reads SVGIG (reference sequence). The chain's CDR3 is CASDRAAGEQYF. CDR3 nucleotide sequence: TGTGCCAGTGACAGGGCCGCGGGGGAGCAGTACTTC. The full variable domain, in which reference TRBV30 and TRBJ2-7 provide the parts outside the CDR3, is SQTIHQWPATLVQPVGSPLSLECTVEGTSNPNLYWYRQAAGRGLQLLFYSVGIGQISSEVPQNLSASRPQDRQFILSSKKLLLSDSGFYLCASDRAAGEQYFGPGTRLTVT.

The chain links TRBV6-2 or TRBV6-3 to TRBJ2-5, with a weak D call TRBD2 (5 bases). The CDR3 is 13 amino acids. The V end was cut by 5 bases, the J end by 5 bases, with 12 bases between. CDR1 and CDR2 from the germline V gene are MNHEY and SVGEGT. This CDR3 reads CASSEGGWETQYF. In DNA, the CDR3 is TGTGCCAGCAGTGAGGGTGGTTGGGAGACCCAGTACTTC.

The chain carries TRBV5-1 and TRBJ2-5; possible D gene TRBD2, 6 bases. Germline assignment: CDR1 SGHRS and CDR2 YFSETQ. V was trimmed by 0 bases and J by 5 bases, leaving 11 bases between them. This CDR3 is 14 amino acids long. The CDR3 here is CASSLGGDRETQYF. CDR3 nucleotides: TGCGCCAGCAGCTTGGGGGGGGATCGTGAGACCCAGTACTTC.